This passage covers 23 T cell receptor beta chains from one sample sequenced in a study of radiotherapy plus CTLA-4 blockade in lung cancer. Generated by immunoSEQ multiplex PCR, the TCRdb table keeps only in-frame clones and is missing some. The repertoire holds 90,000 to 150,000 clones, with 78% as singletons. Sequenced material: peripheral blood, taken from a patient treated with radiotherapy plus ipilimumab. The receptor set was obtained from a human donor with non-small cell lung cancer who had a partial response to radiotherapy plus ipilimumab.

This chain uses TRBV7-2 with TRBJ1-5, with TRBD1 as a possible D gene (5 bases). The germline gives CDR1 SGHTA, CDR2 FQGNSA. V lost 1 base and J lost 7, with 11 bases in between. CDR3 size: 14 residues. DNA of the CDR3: TGTGCCAGCAGCTTAGACCCGGGGGGGCAGCCCCAGCATTTT. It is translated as CASSLDPGGQPQHF.

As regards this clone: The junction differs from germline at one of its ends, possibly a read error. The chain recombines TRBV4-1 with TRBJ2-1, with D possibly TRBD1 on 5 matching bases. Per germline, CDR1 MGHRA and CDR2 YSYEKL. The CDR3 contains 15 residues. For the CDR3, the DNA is TGTGCCAGCAGCCAGGGTTCCGACTCTTTCAATGAGCAGTTCTTC. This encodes CASSQGSDSFNEQFF.

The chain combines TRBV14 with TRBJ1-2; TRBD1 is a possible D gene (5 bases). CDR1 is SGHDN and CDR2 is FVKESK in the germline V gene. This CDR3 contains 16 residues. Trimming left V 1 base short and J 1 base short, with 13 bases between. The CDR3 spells CASSQAQGRSNYGYTF. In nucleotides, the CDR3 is TGTGCCAGCAGCCAAGCTCAGGGCAGGAGTAACTATGGCTACACCTTC.

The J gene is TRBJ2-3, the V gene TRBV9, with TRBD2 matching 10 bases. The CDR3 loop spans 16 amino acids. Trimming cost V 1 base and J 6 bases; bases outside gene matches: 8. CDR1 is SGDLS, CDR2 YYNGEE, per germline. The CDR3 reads CASSVRAGGEFDTQYF. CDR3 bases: TGTGCCAGCAGCGTACGAGCGGGGGGGGAATTTGATACGCAGTATTTT.

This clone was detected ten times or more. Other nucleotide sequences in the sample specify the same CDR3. CDR3 sequence (DNA): TGTGCCATCAGTGTGCAGGGGAACACTGAAGCTTTCTTT. It codes for CAISVQGNTEAFF. The chain couples TRBV10-3 to TRBJ1-1; D perhaps matches TRBD1 (5 bases). The V gene lost 4 bases and the J gene lost 1 base, with 7 bases spanning the gap. The CDR3 is 13 residues long. The germline CDR1 and CDR2 sequences are ENHRY and SYGVKD.

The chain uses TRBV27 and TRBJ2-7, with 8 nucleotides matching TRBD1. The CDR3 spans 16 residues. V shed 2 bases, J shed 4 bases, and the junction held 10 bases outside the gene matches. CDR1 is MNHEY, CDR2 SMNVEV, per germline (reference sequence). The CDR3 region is CASSLVGQGVGYEQYV. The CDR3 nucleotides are TGTGCCAGCAGTTTAGTCGGACAGGGCGTAGGGTACGAGCAGTACGTC.

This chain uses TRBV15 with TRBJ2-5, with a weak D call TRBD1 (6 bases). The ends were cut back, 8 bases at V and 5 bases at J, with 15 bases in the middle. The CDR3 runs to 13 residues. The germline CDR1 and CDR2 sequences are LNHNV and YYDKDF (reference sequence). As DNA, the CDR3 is TGTGCCACCGGGTTAGGGGGAACGGAGACCCAGTACTTC. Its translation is CATGLGGTETQYF.

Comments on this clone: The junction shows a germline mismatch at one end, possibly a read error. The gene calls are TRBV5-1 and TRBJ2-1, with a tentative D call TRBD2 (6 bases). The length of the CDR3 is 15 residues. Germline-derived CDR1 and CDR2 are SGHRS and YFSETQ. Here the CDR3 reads CASSRERVSSNEQFF. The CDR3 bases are TGCGCCAGCAGCCGAGAGCGGGTTTCCTCCAATGAGCAGTTCTTC.

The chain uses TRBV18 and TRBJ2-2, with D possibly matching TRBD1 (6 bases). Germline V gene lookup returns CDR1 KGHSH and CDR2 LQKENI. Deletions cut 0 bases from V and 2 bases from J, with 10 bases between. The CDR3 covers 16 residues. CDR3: CASSPPRGLNTGELFF. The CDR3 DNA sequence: TGTGCCAGCTCACCACCCAGGGGCCTTAACACCGGGGAGCTGTTTTTT.

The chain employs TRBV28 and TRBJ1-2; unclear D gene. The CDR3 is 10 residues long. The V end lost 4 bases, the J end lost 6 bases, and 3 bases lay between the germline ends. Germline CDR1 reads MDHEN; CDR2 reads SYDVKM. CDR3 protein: CASSSDGYTF. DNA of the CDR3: TGTGCCAGCAGTTCAGATGGCTACACCTTC.

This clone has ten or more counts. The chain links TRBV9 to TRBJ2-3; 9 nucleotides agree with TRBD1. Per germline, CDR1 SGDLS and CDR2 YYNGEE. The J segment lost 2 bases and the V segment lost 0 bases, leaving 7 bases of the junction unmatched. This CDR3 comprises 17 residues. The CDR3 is CASSVEGQGWATDTQYF. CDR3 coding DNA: TGTGCCAGCAGCGTAGAGGGACAGGGTTGGGCCACAGATACGCAGTATTTT.

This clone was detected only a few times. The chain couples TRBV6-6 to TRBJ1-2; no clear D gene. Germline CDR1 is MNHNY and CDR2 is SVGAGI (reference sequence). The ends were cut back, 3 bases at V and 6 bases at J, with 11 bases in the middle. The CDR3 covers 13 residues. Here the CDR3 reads CASSYSLEDGYTF. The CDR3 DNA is TGTGCCAGCAGTTATTCGCTGGAGGATGGCTACACCTTC.

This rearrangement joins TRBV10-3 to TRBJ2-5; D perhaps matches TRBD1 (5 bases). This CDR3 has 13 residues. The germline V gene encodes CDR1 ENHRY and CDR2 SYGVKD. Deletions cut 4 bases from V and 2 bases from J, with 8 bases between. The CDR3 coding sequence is TGTGCCATCAGTGGGGGCGAGCAAGAGACCCAGTACTTC. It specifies CAISGGEQETQYF.

This CDR3 is CASSQVNLVTIEEQFF. The CDR3 DNA reads TGCGCCAGCAGCCAAGTTAACCTAGTTACCATCGAAGAGCAGTTCTTC. The rearrangement uses TRBV4-1 and TRBJ2-1; no definite D call. The CDR3 runs 16 residues. Trimming removed 1 base at V and 10 bases at J, with 20 bases between. Germline V gene sequence: CDR1 MGHRA, CDR2 YSYEKL.

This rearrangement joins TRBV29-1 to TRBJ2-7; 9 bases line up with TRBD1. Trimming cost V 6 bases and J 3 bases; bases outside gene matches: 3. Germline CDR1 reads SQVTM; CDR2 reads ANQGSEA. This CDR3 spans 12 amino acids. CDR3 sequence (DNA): TGCAGCGTAACGGACAGGGGCTACGAGCAGTACTTC. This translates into CSVTDRGYEQYF.

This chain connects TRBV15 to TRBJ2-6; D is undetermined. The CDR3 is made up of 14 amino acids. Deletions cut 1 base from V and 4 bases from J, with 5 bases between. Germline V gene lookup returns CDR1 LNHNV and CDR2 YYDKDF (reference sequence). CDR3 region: CATSRVAGANVLTF. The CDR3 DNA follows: TGTGCCACCAGCAGAGTGGCCGGGGCCAACGTCCTGACTTTC.

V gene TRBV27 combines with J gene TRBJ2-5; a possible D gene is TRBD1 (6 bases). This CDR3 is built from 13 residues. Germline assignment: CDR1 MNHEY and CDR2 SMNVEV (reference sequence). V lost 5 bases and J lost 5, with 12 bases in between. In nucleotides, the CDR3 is TGTGCCAGCAGTCATAGGGGGTCGGAGACCCAGTACTTC. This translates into CASSHRGSETQYF.

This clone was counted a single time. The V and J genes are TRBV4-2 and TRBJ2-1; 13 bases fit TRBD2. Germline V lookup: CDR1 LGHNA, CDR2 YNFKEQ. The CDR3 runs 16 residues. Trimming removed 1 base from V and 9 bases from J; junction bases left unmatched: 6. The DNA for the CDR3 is TGTGCCAGCAGCCAAGTTGGACTAGCGGGAGTGGGTGAGCAGTTCTTC. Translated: CASSQVGLAGVGEQFF.

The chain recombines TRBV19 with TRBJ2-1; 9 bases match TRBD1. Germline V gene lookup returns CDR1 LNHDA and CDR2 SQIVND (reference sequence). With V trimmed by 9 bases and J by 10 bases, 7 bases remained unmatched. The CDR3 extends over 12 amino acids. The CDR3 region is CASAQGAGEQFF. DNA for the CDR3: TGTGCCAGCGCACAGGGGGCTGGGGAGCAGTTCTTC. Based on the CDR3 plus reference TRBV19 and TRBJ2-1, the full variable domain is DGGITQSPKYLFRKEGQNVTLSCEQNLNHDAMYWYRQDPGQGLRLIYYSQIVNDFQKGDIAEGYSVSREKKESFPLTVTSAQKNPTAFYLCASAQGAGEQFFGPGTRLTVL.

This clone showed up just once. The CDR3 DNA reads TGTGCCTGGAGACAGAACACTGAAGCTTTCTTT. This encodes CAWRQNTEAFF. The rearrangement joins TRBV30 to TRBJ1-1; no clear D gene. Germline assignment: CDR1 GTSNPN and CDR2 SVGIG (reference sequence). Trimming stripped 3 bases from V and 1 base from J, with 3 bases between. The CDR3 covers 11 residues.

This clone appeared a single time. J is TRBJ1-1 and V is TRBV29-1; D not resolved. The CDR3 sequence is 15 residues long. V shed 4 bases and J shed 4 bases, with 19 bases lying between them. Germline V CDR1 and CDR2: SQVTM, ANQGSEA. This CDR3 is CSVVFRGVSGTEAFF. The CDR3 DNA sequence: TGCAGCGTTGTTTTTCGGGGAGTCAGTGGCACTGAAGCTTTCTTT.

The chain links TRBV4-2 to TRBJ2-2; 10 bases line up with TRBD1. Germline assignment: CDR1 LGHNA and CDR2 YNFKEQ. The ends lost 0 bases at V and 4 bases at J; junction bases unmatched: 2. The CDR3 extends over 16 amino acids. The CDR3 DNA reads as TGTGCCAGCAGCCAAGATAGGACAGGGGGCACCGGGGAGCTGTTTTTT. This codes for CASSQDRTGGTGELFF.

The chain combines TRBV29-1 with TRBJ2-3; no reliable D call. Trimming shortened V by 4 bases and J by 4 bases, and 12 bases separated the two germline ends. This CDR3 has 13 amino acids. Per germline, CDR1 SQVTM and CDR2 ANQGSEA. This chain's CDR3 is CSVVGAWADTQYF. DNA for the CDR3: TGCAGCGTTGTAGGAGCGTGGGCAGATACGCAGTATTTT.